Here is one TCR beta chain with its context. The data belong to a study of cytomegalovirus exposure and HLA in healthy donors. V was clipped by 5 bases and J by 3 bases, with 13 bases between them. Germline CDR1 reads MNHEY; CDR2 reads SMNVEV (reference sequence). This CDR3 has 14 residues. PCR was performed using 60 Vbeta and 13 Jbeta primers. The method was immunoSEQ multiplex PCR; TCRdb's version includes in-frame clones alone and lacks a portion of them. The sample shows some 190,000 clones, around 83% of them seen only once. The V and J genes are TRBV27 and TRBJ1-1; D is possibly TRBD1 (5 bases). The origin of this receptor is a woman in her forties in good health and CMV-seronegative. The sample taken for sequencing was PBMCs. CDR3 DNA sequence: TGTGCCAGCAGTCCCCTCAGACAGCACACTGAAGCTTTCTTT. Encoded protein: CASSPLRQHTEAFF.